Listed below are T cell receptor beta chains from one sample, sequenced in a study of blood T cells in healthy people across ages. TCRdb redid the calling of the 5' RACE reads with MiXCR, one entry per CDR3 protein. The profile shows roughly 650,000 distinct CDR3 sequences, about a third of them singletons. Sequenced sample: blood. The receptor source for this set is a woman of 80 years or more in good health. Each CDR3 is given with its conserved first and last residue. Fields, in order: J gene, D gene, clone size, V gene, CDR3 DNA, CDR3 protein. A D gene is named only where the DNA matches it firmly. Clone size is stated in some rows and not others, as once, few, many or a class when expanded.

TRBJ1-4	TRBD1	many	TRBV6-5	TGTGCCAGCAGTCCCGGGACAGGAATAGATGAAAAACTGTTTTTT	CASSPGTGIDEKLFF
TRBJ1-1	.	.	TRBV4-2	TGTGCCAGCAGCTTGGGGGGACTTCCGGATGAAGCTTTCTTT	CASSLGGLPDEAFF
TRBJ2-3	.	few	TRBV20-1	TGCAGTGCTAGGGTTTTCGGGGGGCCGAAATCTAGCACAGATACGCAGTATTTT	CSARVFGGPKSSTDTQYF
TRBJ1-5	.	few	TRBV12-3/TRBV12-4	TGTGCCAGCAGTTTAGTAGGCCCCAATCAGCCCCAGCATTTT	CASSLVGPNQPQHF
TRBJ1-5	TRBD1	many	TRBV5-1	TGCGCCAGCAGCCCGGGACAGGGTATTGGTCAGCCCCAGCATTTT	CASSPGQGIGQPQHF
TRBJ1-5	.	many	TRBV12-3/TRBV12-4	TGTGCCAGCAGCAACGGGGGTAGACAGCCCCAGCATTTT	CASSNGGRQPQHF
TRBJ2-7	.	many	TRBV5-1	TGCGCCAGCAGTTTTGGGACGGAGTCTATCCACGAGCAGTACTTC	CASSFGTESIHEQYF
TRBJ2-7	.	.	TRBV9	TGTGCCAGCAGCCCACAAGGGGGGGGACTCCTCTCCTACGAGCAGTACTTC	CASSPQGGGLLSYEQYF
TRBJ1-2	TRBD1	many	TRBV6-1	TGTGCCAGCAGAGACAGGGTCTCCTATGGCTACACCTTC	CASRDRVSYGYTF
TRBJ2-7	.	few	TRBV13	.	CASSWGQGIDF
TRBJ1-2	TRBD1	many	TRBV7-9	TGTGCCAGCAGCTCGGGACAGGGGGCGACAGGCTACACCTTC	CASSSGQGATGYTF
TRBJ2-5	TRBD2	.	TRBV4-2	TGTGCCAGCAGCCAAGAGCTAGCGGGAGTAAAGACCCAGTACTTC	CASSQELAGVKTQYF
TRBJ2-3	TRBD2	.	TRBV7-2	TGTGCCAGCAGGGGGACTAGTTTAGGCACAGATACGCAGTATTTT	CASRGTSLGTDTQYF
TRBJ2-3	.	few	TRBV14	TGTGCCAGCAGCCAAGATCTGACAATTCTAGCACCCGATACGCAGTATTTT	CASSQDLTILAPDTQYF
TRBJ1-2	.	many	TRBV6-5	TGTGCCAGCAGTTACTCGAACACCGGGACGGATTATTATGGCTACACCTTC	CASSYSNTGTDYYGYTF
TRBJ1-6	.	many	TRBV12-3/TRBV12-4	TGTGCCAGCCGACCCGGGGGAGGGAGCTCCTATAATTCACCCCTCCACTTT	CASRPGGGSSYNSPLHF
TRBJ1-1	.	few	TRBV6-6	TGTGCCAGCAGGGCCACCGGGAGGGGTGAAGCTTTCTTT	CASRATGRGEAFF
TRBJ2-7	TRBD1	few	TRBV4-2	TGTGCCAGCAGCCCAGAACAGGGGGAAGTGTACGAGCAGTACTTC	CASSPEQGEVYEQYF
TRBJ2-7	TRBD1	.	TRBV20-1	TGCAGTGCGGGAAAGGGACAGGCCCGCGGCGAGCAGTACTTC	CSAGKGQARGEQYF
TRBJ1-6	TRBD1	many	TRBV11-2	TGTGCCAGCAGCACCCTACAGGGGGTGTCACCCCTCCACTTT	CASSTLQGVSPLHF
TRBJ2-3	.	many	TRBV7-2	TGTGCCAGCAGCTTAGAGCCTACCTCTAGCACAGATACGCAGTATTTT	CASSLEPTSSTDTQYF
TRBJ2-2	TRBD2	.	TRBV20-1	TGCAGTGCTAGACCGGGACTAGCGGGGGCCGGGGAGCTGTTTTTT	CSARPGLAGAGELFF
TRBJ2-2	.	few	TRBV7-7	TGTGCTAGCGGCGTAATGGGTACCGGGGAGCTGTTTTTT	CASGVMGTGELFF
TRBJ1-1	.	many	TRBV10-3	TGTGCCATAGCCCGACAGGCGAACACTGAAGCTTTCTTT	CAIARQANTEAFF
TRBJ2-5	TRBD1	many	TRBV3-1	TGTGCCAGCAGCCAAGATGGGACAGGACGGGAGACCCAGTACTTC	CASSQDGTGRETQYF
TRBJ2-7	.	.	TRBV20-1	TGCAGTGCTAGATGGGGCGGACTACTATACGAGCAGTACTTC	CSARWGGLLYEQYF
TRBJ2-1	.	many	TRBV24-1	TGTGCCACCAGTGAGTGGGGGTCTGAGCAGTTCTTC	CATSEWGSEQFF
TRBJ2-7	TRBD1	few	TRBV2	TGTGCCAGCAGAACCGGGACAGGGAGCTCCTACGAGCAGTACTTC	CASRTGTGSSYEQYF
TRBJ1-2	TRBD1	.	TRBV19	TGTGCCAGTATTGGGGACAGGGATGGCTACACCTTC	CASIGDRDGYTF
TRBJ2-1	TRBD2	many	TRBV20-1	TGCAGTGCTAGGGGGGGGGGTCCCTACAATGAGCAGTTCTTC	CSARGGGPYNEQFF
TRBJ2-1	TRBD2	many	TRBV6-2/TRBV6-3	TGTGCCAGCACCCGTTGGGGCGGGGGGGTCTACAATGAGCAGTTCTTC	CASTRWGGGVYNEQFF
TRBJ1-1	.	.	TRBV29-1	TGCAGCGGAGGTGGACATGGTCAAGCTGAAGCTTTCTTT	CSGGGHGQAEAFF
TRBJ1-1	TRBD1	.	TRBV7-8	TGTGCCAGCAGCTTACCCGGACAGGGGCAGGGTGAAGCTTTCTTT	CASSLPGQGQGEAFF
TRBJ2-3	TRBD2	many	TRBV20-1	TGCAGTGCGGAGGCTAGCGGGGGGGATACGCAGTATTTT	CSAEASGGDTQYF
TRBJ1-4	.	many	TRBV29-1	TGCAGCGTTGAAGCCCCGGGGGGGGGCCTTAATGAAAAACTGTTTTTT	CSVEAPGGGLNEKLFF
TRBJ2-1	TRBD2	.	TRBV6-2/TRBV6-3	TGTGCCAGCCGTCTAGCGGCACCCTACAATGAGCAGTTCTTC	CASRLAAPYNEQFF
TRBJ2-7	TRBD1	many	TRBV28	TGTGCCAGCAGAGAGGGGGGACAGGGGGCTAACGAGCAGTACTTC	CASREGGQGANEQYF
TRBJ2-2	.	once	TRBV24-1	TGTGCCACCAGTGACTCGTCGCCTGGACATCAAGAGGAGCTGTTTTTT	CATSDSSPGHQEELFF
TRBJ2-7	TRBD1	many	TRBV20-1	TGCAGTGCTCAACCTCCGGGACAGCGGAACTACGAGCAGTACTTC	CSAQPPGQRNYEQYF
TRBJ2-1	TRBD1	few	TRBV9	TGTGCCAGCAGCCCCGAAGGACAGGCTCGGGATGAGCAGTTCTTC	CASSPEGQARDEQFF
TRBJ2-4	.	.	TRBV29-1	TGCAGCGTTGGGGGGAGAGCCAAAAACATTCAGTACTTC	CSVGGRAKNIQYF
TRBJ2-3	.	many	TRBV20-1	TGCAGTGCTAGAGATACCCCGGTCTACACAGATACGCAGTATTTT	CSARDTPVYTDTQYF
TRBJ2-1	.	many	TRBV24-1	TGTGCCACCAGTGATTTAGGGCTGAATGAGCAGTTCTTC	CATSDLGLNEQFF
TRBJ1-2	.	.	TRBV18	TGTGCCAGCTCACCTGCCGGGACGGACATCTATGGCTACACCTTC	CASSPAGTDIYGYTF
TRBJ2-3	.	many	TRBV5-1	TGCGCCAGCAGCTTGGTAGATACGCAGTATTTT	CASSLVDTQYF
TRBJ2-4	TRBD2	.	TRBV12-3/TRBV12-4	TGTGCCAGCAGCCCACGGACTAGCGGGACAAACATTCAGTACTTC	CASSPRTSGTNIQYF
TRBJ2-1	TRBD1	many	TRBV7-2	TGTGCCAGCAGGCCAAACAGGGGTCGAAGCTCCTACAATGAGCAGTTCTTC	CASRPNRGRSSYNEQFF
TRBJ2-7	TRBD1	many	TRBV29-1	TGCAGCGTTGAAAAGGGGCACCAGACAGGGAGCGAGCAGTACTTC	CSVEKGHQTGSEQYF
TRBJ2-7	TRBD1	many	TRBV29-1	TGCAGCGTTCCCGGGACAGGGACCTACGAGCAGTACTTC	CSVPGTGTYEQYF
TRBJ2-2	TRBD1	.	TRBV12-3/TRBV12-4	TGTGCCAGCAGAGCTACAGGGGACGCCGGGGAGCGGTTTTTT	CASRATGDAGERFF
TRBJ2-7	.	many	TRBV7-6	TGTGCCAGCAGCTTAGGCGCCGGGATCTCCTACGAGCAGTACTTC	CASSLGAGISYEQYF
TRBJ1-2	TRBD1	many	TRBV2	TGTGCCAGCAGGGGACAGGGGCGCCTGAACTATGGCTACACCTTC	CASRGQGRLNYGYTF
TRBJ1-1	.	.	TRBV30	TGTGCCTGGGGCCGTATTGAAGCTTTCTTT	CAWGRIEAFF
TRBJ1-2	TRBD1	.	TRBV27	TGTGCCAGCAGTACACGACAGGGAAACTATGGCTACACCTTC	CASSTRQGNYGYTF
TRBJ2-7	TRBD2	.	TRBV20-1	TGCAGTGCTTCTCGGGGGGGTCCTAGCTCCTACGAGCAGTACTTC	CSASRGGPSSYEQYF
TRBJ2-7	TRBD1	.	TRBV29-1	TGCAGCGTTGCCAGGACAGGCAGCTACAATGAGCAGTACTTC	CSVARTGSYNEQYF
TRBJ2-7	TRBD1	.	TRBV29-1	TGCAGCGGTACCGGGACAGGGGTTTTCGAGCAGTACTTC	CSGTGTGVFEQYF
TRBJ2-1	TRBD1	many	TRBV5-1	TGCGCCAGCAGTACCCCCCGACAGGGGGCGGTGGATGAGCAGTTCTTC	CASSTPRQGAVDEQFF
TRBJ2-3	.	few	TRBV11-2	TGTGCCAGCAGCTTAGGGGAAAGGGACAACACAGATACGCAGTATTTT	CASSLGERDNTDTQYF
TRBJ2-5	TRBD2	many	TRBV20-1	TGCAGTGCTAGACTAGCGGGGGGAGCCCAAGAGACCCAGTACTTC	CSARLAGGAQETQYF